The sequence of this T cell receptor (beta chain) was determined in a study of blood T cell repertoires in COVID-19. Study details: Acute-phase and convalescent COVID-19 samples originated in the United States, Italy and Spain. The analysed material was cDNA or gDNA that came from T cells, B-cell-depleted T cells, or PBMCs.

In the study's own analysis: Amplification with reference gene primers provided the estimates of nucleated cell counts. Only in-frame clones appear in the TCRdb table, and some are missing; sequencing was by immunoSEQ multiplex PCR. Clone size and the V and J calls come from that table; the DNA yielded D and trimming. This table has about 130,000 clones, 85% appearing once. Comment on this clone: Different DNA sequences within this sample yield the same CDR3.

The V end lost 4 bases, the J end lost 4 bases, and 10 bases lay between the germline ends. The germline gives CDR1 LGHNA, CDR2 YSLEER. The CDR3 runs to 13 residues. This TCR came from a woman older than 75 with acute or convalescent COVID-19. The specimen was peripheral blood. The chain employs TRBV4-3 and TRBJ1-2, with a weak D call TRBD1 (6 bases). The CDR3 DNA follows: TGCGCCAGCAGCCCAGGGGCGGGCTATGGCTACACCTTC. Translated, it gives CASSPGAGYGYTF.